This is a list of T cell receptor beta chains from one sample in a study of T cell repertoires in cytomegalovirus infection. TCRdb used MiXCR to reprocess the reads, holding one entry per CDR3 protein. The sample lists approximately 190,000 distinct CDR3 sequences; 7.5% to 10% were seen once. Sequenced sample: PBMCs. These receptors were obtained from a human donor in good health (CMV status not recorded). Some clones in this sample may be carry-over from other donors' samples. CDR3s include the opening cysteine and the closing phenylalanine or tryptophan. A D gene is named only where the DNA matches it firmly. Clone size is not always given. Where it is, it says once, few, many or a class for expanded clones.

clone size	V gene	D gene	J gene	CDR3 DNA	CDR3 protein
few	TRBV6-2/TRBV6-3	TRBD2	TRBJ2-1	TGTGCCAGCAGGATAGCGGGGGGGCTAGTGAATGAGCAGTTCTTC	CASRIAGGLVNEQFF
many	TRBV11-2	-	TRBJ1-1	TGTGCCAGCAGCCCGAGGGGGGCGCGGGCTGAAGCTTTCTTT	CASSPRGARAEAFF
-	TRBV29-1	-	TRBJ2-7	TGCAGCGTTGAAGATAAAGGAGCCTACGAGCAGTACTTC	CSVEDKGAYEQYF
many	TRBV11-2	-	TRBJ2-3	TGTGCCAGCAGCTCTGGGTACAGCACAGATACGCAGTATTTT	CASSSGYSTDTQYF
few	TRBV15	-	TRBJ2-7	TGTGCCACCAGCAGTACAGGGAGAGAGCAGTACTTC	CATSSTGREQYF
-	TRBV7-3	TRBD2	TRBJ2-1	TGTGCCAGCAGCTATGGACTAGCGGGACTTAATGAGCAGTTCTTC	CASSYGLAGLNEQFF
-	TRBV20-1	TRBD2	TRBJ2-3	TGCAGTGCTGGAAAAGCGGGAGTGACAGATACGCAGTATTTT	CSAGKAGVTDTQYF
-	TRBV20-1	TRBD2	TRBJ2-3	TGCAGTGAAAGCGGGAGGGCCGCAGATACGCAGTATTTT	CSESGRAADTQYF
many	TRBV7-2	-	TRBJ2-1	TGTGCCAGCAGTTCGGAGGGGGAGCAGTTCTTC	CASSSEGEQFF
few	TRBV28	TRBD1	TRBJ2-7	TGTGCCAGCAGACAGTCCGGGACAGGGCCTTCGCTACAGTACTTC	CASRQSGTGPSLQYF
-	TRBV7-2	-	TRBJ1-6	TGTGCCAGCAGTTGGGGGGCTCCTAATTCACCCCTCCACTTT	CASSWGAPNSPLHF
-	TRBV5-5	-	TRBJ2-4	TGTGCCAGCAGCTTTGGACTAGCCAAAAACATTCAGTACTTC	CASSFGLAKNIQYF
many	TRBV7-2	-	TRBJ1-5	TGTGCCAGCAGCCTACAGGGATATCAGCCCCAGCATTTT	CASSLQGYQPQHF
few	TRBV6-6	TRBD1	TRBJ1-5	TGTGCCCACAGACAGGGGGCGGCTCAGCCCCAGCATTTT	CAHRQGAAQPQHF
-	TRBV4-3	-	TRBJ2-7	TGCGCCAGCAGCCAAGAAGGACGGAGCTCCTACGAGCAGTACTTC	CASSQEGRSSYEQYF
many	TRBV10-3	-	TRBJ1-2	TGTGCCATCAGTGAGTCGGGTCTGAACTATGGCTACACCTTC	CAISESGLNYGYTF
many	TRBV7-8	-	TRBJ1-1	TGTGCCAGCAGCTTGGGGCCGATCACATTCAGCACTGAAGCTTTCTTT	CASSLGPITFSTEAFF
many	TRBV7-2	-	TRBJ1-5	TGTGCCAGCAGCTTAGAAAGGGGTGGCAATCAGCCCCAGCATTTT	CASSLERGGNQPQHF
many	TRBV28	-	TRBJ1-2	TGTGCCAGCAGAGACGGTGCCTATGGCTACACCTTC	CASRDGAYGYTF
many	TRBV5-4	-	TRBJ2-5	TGTGCCAGCAGCTTAAGAGGGGGAGAGACCCAGTACTTC	CASSLRGGETQYF
once	TRBV6-2/TRBV6-3	-	TRBJ2-7	TGTGCCCGCGTAACGACTAACCCCTGGTACGAGCAGTACTTC	CARVTTNPWYEQYF
many	TRBV7-8	TRBD2	TRBJ2-1	TGTGCCAGCAGCTTACAACTAGCGGGAGGTGAGCAGTTCTTC	CASSLQLAGGEQFF
few	TRBV5-1	TRBD1	TRBJ2-1	TGCGCCAGCAGGGCTGGGGTCGGGACAGGGAAATCCCATGAGCAGTTCTTC	CASRAGVGTGKSHEQFF
many	TRBV7-9	-	TRBJ1-4	TGTGCCAGCAGCTCCACGACAGGAAATTTCGAAAAACTGTTTTTT	CASSSTTGNFEKLFF
-	TRBV28	-	TRBJ2-7	TGTGCCAGCAGCACTGACAACTACGAGCAGTACTTC	CASSTDNYEQYF
many	TRBV14	-	TRBJ1-4	TGTGCCAGCAGCCCCTTGTTGGGGGCAGGAGAAAAACTGTTTTTT	CASSPLLGAGEKLFF
many	TRBV7-2	-	TRBJ1-3	TGTGCCAGCAGCTTAGGGGCAGCGACTGGAAACACCATATATTTT	CASSLGAATGNTIYF
many	TRBV27	TRBD2	TRBJ2-1	TGTGCCAGCAGTTTATCGATGGGACTAGCGCTGATGAATGAGCAGTTCTTC	CASSLSMGLALMNEQFF
-	TRBV20-1	-	TRBJ1-5	TGCAGTGCTAGAGATGGGAGAAAACGGAGCAATCAGCCCCAGCATTTT	CSARDGRKRSNQPQHF
many	TRBV11-3	TRBD2	TRBJ2-5	TGTGCCAGCAGCTTAGAGGGCGGGAGTGTTGAGACCCAGTACTTC	CASSLEGGSVETQYF
many	TRBV7-2	-	TRBJ2-2	TGTGCCAGCAGCTTTCAGGTTGGGGAGCTGTTTTTT	CASSFQVGELFF
many	TRBV6-2/TRBV6-3	TRBD1	TRBJ1-2	TGTGCCAGCAGTAACGGACAGGCCCCTCATGGCTACACCTTC	CASSNGQAPHGYTF
few	TRBV7-3	-	TRBJ1-1	TGTGCCAGCATCTCAGGGAGGGAGGGCACTGAAGCTTTCTTT	CASISGREGTEAFF
-	TRBV7-3	TRBD2	TRBJ2-1	TGTGCCAGCAGCAAAATCGTACTAGCGGGAGGGACGGGATCCTACAATGAGCAGTTCTTC	CASSKIVLAGGTGSYNEQFF
many	TRBV15	-	TRBJ1-1	TGTGCCACCAGCAGACCGATCCCCACTGAAGCTTTCTTT	CATSRPIPTEAFF
many	TRBV7-2	TRBD1	TRBJ2-7	TGTGCCAGCAGCTTTTGGACAGGGATAGAGGAGCAGTACTTC	CASSFWTGIEEQYF
many	TRBV27	-	TRBJ2-1	TGTGCCAGCCGTGACCTGACGGGTTATGAGCAGTTCTTC	CASRDLTGYEQFF
few	TRBV20-1	TRBD2	TRBJ2-3	TGCAGTCTTAGCGGGGGCACAGATACGCAGTATTTT	CSLSGGTDTQYF
-	TRBV7-8	-	TRBJ1-1	TGTGCCAGCATAATTAAAGAGGGGACTGAAGCTTTCTTT	CASIIKEGTEAFF
-	TRBV12-3/TRBV12-4	-	TRBJ2-3	TGTGCCAGCAGGGCCGAGGGAGTACCTCCGCTAGATACGCAGTATTTT	CASRAEGVPPLDTQYF
many	TRBV12-3/TRBV12-4	-	TRBJ1-2	TGTGCCAGCACCATACGGGAAGGGTCTGGTGGCTACACCTTC	CASTIREGSGGYTF
many	TRBV2	-	TRBJ2-5	TGTGCCAGCAGTGAAGGTTTGAGACTAGGGCTCGAAGAGACCCAGTACTTC	CASSEGLRLGLEETQYF
-	TRBV28	-	TRBJ1-2	TGTGCCAGCCGCTGGGGGAGAGCTAACTATGGCTACACCTTC	CASRWGRANYGYTF
few	TRBV6-2/TRBV6-3	-	TRBJ2-7	TGTGCCAGCAGTTACGGTAAGGGAATCTCCTACGAGCAGTACTTC	CASSYGKGISYEQYF
few	TRBV6-6	-	TRBJ2-3	TGTGCCAGCAGTTACTATCGCGGGATGGGCGCAGATACGCAGTATTTT	CASSYYRGMGADTQYF
many	TRBV11-2	-	TRBJ2-1	TGTGCCAGCAGCCCCAGTTCCGGAGGTGAGCAGTTCTTC	CASSPSSGGEQFF
many	TRBV7-2	TRBD1	TRBJ1-4	TGTGCCAGCAGCCCGGGACAGGGTACAACTAATGAAAAACTGTTTTTT	CASSPGQGTTNEKLFF
-	TRBV2	TRBD1	TRBJ1-6	TGTGCGGGGGGACAGGGTGGTAATTCACCCCTCCACTTT	CAGGQGGNSPLHF
-	TRBV10-3	TRBD1	TRBJ2-2	TGTGCCATCAGCCCCGGACAGGGGAACACCGGGGAGCTGTTTTTT	CAISPGQGNTGELFF
-	TRBV28	-	TRBJ1-1	TGTGCCAGCAAGACAGGAGTGAACACTGAAGCTTTCTTT	CASKTGVNTEAFF
many	TRBV11-2	-	TRBJ1-3	TGTGCCAGCAGCGTTGGGGGGACAACCTTCTCTGGAAACACCATATATTTT	CASSVGGTTFSGNTIYF
many	TRBV7-8	TRBD1	TRBJ1-2	TGTGCCAGCAGCACAAACCGGGACAGGCTATATGGCTACACCTTC	CASSTNRDRLYGYTF